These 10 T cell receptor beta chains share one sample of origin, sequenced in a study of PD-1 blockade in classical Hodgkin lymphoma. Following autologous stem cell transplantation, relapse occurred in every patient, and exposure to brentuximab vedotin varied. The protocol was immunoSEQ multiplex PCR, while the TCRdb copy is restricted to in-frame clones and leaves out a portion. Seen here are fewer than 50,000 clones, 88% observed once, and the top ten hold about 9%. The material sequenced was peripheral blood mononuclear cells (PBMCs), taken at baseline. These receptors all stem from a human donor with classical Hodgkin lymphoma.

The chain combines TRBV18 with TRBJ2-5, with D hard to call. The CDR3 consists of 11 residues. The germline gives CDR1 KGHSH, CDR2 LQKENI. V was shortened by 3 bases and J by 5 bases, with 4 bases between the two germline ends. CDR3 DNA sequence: TGTGCCAGCTCACCTCGCGAGACCCAGTACTTC. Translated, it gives CASSPRETQYF.

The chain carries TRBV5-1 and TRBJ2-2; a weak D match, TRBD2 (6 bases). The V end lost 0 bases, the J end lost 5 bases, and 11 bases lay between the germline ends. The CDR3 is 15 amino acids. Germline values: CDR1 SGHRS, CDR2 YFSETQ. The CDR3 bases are TGCGCCAGCAGCTTGGCCAGCGGGCTAACCGGGGAGCTGTTTTTT. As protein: CASSLASGLTGELFF.

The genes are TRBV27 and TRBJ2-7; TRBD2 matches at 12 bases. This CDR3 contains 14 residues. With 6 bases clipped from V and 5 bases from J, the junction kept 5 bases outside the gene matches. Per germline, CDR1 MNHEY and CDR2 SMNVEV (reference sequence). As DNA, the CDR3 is TGTGCCAGCAGCCGACTAGCGGGAGCGGACGAGCAGTACTTC. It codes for CASSRLAGADEQYF.

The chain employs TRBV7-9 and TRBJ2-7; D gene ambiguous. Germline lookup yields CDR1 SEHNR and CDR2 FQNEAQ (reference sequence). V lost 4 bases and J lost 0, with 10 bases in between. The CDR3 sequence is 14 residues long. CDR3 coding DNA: TGTGCCAGCAGCTCCTGGACGAGCTCCTACGAGCAGTACTTC. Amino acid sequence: CASSSWTSSYEQYF.

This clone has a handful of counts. The CDR3 loop reads CASSSERRDSFYEQYF. The CDR3 region has the DNA TGTGCCAGCAGTTCCGAGAGGAGGGACTCATTCTACGAGCAGTACTTC. The genes are TRBV27 and TRBJ2-7; possibly TRBD2 for D (6 bases). Germline CDR1 and CDR2: MNHEY and SMNVEV (reference sequence). The CDR3 spans 16 residues. With 4 bases removed from V and 3 bases from J, the gap between germline ends came to 19 bases.

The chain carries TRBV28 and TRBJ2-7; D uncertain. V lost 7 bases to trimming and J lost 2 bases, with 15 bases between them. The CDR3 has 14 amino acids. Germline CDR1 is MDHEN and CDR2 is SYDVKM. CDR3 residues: CASNVRQPPYEQYF. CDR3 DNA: TGTGCCAGCAATGTCAGGCAGCCTCCCTACGAGCAGTACTTC. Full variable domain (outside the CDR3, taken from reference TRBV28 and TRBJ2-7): DVKVTQSSRYLVKRTGEKVFLECVQDMDHENMFWYRQDPGLGLRLIYFSYDVKMKEKGDIPEGYSVSREKKERFSLILESASTNQTSMYLCASNVRQPPYEQYFGPGTRLTVT.

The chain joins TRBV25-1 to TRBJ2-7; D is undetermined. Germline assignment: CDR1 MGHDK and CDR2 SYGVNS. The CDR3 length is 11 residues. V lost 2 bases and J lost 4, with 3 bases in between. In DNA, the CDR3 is TGTGCCAGCAGTGAAGCGTACGAGCAGTACTTC. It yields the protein CASSEAYEQYF.

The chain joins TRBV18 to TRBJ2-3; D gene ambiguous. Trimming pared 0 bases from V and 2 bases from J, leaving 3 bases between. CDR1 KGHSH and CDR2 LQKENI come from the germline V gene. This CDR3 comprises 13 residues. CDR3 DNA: TGTGCCAGCTCACCACCATCCACAGATACGCAGTATTTT. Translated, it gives CASSPPSTDTQYF.

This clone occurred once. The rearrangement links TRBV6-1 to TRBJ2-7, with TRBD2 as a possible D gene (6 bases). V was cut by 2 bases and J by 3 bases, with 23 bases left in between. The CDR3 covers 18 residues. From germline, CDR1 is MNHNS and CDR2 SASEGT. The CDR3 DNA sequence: TGTGCCAGCAGTGAATTCCTCTCGGCTAGCGAATTTTACTACGAGCAGTACTTC. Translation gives CASSEFLSASEFYYEQYF.

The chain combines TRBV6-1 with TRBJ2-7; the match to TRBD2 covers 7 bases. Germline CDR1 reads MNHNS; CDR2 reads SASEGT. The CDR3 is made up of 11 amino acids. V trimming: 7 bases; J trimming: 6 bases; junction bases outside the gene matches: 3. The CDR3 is CASILAGEQYF. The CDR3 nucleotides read TGTGCCAGCATATTAGCGGGCGAGCAGTACTTC.